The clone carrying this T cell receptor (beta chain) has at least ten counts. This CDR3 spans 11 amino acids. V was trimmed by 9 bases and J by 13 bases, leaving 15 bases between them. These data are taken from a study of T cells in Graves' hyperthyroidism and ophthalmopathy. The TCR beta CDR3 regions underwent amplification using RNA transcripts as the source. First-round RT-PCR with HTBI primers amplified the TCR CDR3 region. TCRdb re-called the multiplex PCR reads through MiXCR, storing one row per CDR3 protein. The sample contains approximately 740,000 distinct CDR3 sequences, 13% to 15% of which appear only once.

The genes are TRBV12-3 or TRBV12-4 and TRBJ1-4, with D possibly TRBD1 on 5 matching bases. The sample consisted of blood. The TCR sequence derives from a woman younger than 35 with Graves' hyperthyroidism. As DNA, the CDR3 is TGTGCCAGTCGTCCAGGTGGGACACTGTTTTTT. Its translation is CASRPGGTLFF.